This paragraph reports one TCR beta chain. As yet, its antigen is unknown. This sample was included in a study of cytomegalovirus exposure and HLA in healthy donors. Study-wide results and limits: 150 to 200 TCR beta chains were listed as cytomegalovirus-associated.

The CDR3 runs to 15 residues. The germline gives CDR1 ENHRY, CDR2 SYGVKD. V was shortened by 2 bases and J by 3 bases, with 13 bases between the two germline ends. The table came from immunoSEQ multiplex PCR; TCRdb's copy has only in-frame clones and leaves some out. The sample includes over 200,000 clones, roughly 80% of them seen just once. The receptor was isolated from a woman aged 18-29 years in good health and CMV-seronegative. Sequenced: PBMCs. The J gene is TRBJ1-2, the V gene TRBV10-3; D ambiguous. CDR3 loop: CAISERLEADYGYTF. The CDR3 bases are TGTGCCATCAGTGAGCGCCTGGAGGCGGACTATGGCTACACCTTC.